The rows below give T cell receptor beta chains drawn from one sample of a study of T cells after yellow fever vaccination. TCRdb processed the 5' RACE reads anew with MiXCR; each CDR3 protein has one entry. The table records 500,000 to 650,000 distinct CDR3 sequences, roughly a sixth of them present only once. The sample in question was PBMCs, obtained around 5 days after the first yellow fever vaccination. The receptors come from a man aged 18 to 29 who received the YFV17D yellow fever vaccine. The CDR3 runs from the conserved cysteine through the conserved F or W. The order of the fields is V gene, clone size, D gene, J gene, CDR3 DNA, CDR3 protein. D genes are given only for firm matches. Some rows have no size entry. The others give once, few or many, or a class for an expanded clone.

>TRBV10-3|-|-|TRBJ1-1
TGTGCCGTTCAGGGTTCGGACACTGAAGCTTTCTTT
CAVQGSDTEAFF
>TRBV7-8|-|-|TRBJ2-5
TGTGCCAGCAGCTTAATCAGCTACGAGACCCAGTACTTC
CASSLISYETQYF
>TRBV10-3|-|TRBD2|TRBJ2-2
TGTGCCATCAGTGAGACGGGGGGGGCCGGGGAGCTGTTTTTT
CAISETGGAGELFF
>TRBV6-5|-|-|TRBJ2-1
TGTGCCAGCAGTTCCTGGGGGAGCTCCTACAATGAGCAGTTCTTC
CASSSWGSSYNEQFF
>TRBV7-2|-|-|TRBJ2-3
TGTGCCAGCAGCTTGGGCGGGGGCCTAGCAGATACGCAGTATTTT
CASSLGGGLADTQYF
>TRBV5-1|-|-|TRBJ1-2
TGCGCCAGCAGCTTGGGCATGGCTGACAGTCTGTATGGCTACACCTTC
CASSLGMADSLYGYTF
>TRBV20-1|-|-|TRBJ2-5
TGCAGTGCCGCACTAGGGACCCAGTACTTC
CSAALGTQYF
>TRBV4-1|few|-|TRBJ1-3
TGCGCCAGCAGCCAAGATTCGGCCCGGGTCGCTGAGTCTAGAAACACCATATATTTT
CASSQDSARVAESRNTIYF
>TRBV5-5|once|-|TRBJ2-3
TGTGCCAGCAGCTTGGTGGCAAGTACCACAGATACGCAGTATTTT
CASSLVASTTDTQYF
>TRBV4-3|-|TRBD2|TRBJ2-2
TGCGCCAGCAGCCAAGAAGGTGGGACTAGCGGGTCTTACACCGGGGAGCCGTTTTTT
CASSQEGGTSGSYTGEPFF
>TRBV4-2|-|TRBD1|TRBJ1-5
TGTGCCAGCAGCCAAGAGGGACAGGGGGATCAGCCCCAGCATTTT
CASSQEGQGDQPQHF
>TRBV7-2|-|-|TRBJ1-1
TGTGCCAGCAGCCCCATCGGGACACGGAACACTGAAGCTTTCTTT
CASSPIGTRNTEAFF
>TRBV19|-|-|TRBJ1-5
TGTGCCAGTAGTGGCGACAGGACCCCTGACAATCAGCCCCAGCATTTT
CASSGDRTPDNQPQHF
>TRBV27|-|-|TRBJ1-1
TGTGCCAGCAGTCATACAGGGCCCACTGAAGCTTTCTTT
CASSHTGPTEAFF
>TRBV6-1|-|-|TRBJ2-1
TGTGCCAGCGGACCGAAGGATCGGCGGTACAATGAGCAGTTCTTC
CASGPKDRRYNEQFF
>TRBV6-6|-|-|TRBJ1-2
TGTGCCAGCAGAGACAGTCAAGATGGCTACACCTTC
CASRDSQDGYTF
>TRBV4-3|once|-|TRBJ1-1
TGCGCCAGCAGCCCCAAGATTCCCCTGAGTGTCAGGGGGAACACTGAAGCTTTCTTT
CASSPKIPLSVRGNTEAFF